The entry below gives a single T cell receptor beta chain sequence along with its context. The antigen it binds to is not known. Per-base qualities were not stored, and no clone one base away is much larger. Preparation of the library involved 5' RACE. The reads were generated on an Illumina HiSeq 2500. A second PCR of roughly 7 to 12 cycles was performed with a sample-barcoded 5' primer and a J-beta primer mix. A template-switch 5' adaptor carrying 12 random nucleotides introduced a unique molecular identifier onto each TCR beta cDNA molecule. Each sample yielded at least 3 million CDR3-containing paired-end reads. All of the RNA was converted into first-strand cDNA using the Mint cDNA synthesis kit, with a TRBC-specific oligonucleotide serving as the primer. Following uracil-DNA glycosylase treatment, a first 18-cycle PCR with universal primers M1SS and BC2_uni_R was performed on all cDNA. Per the original workflow: Normalization of each sample was performed by random selection of 1 million high-quality reads, each carrying a distinct molecular identifier. Reads sharing molecular identifiers were discarded rather than binned into consensus sequences. MiTCR, with a Q25 quality threshold and the strictest error-elimination algorithm, was used for CDR3 identification, clonotype clustering and error correction. A nonparametric unseen species model with Euler transformation was used to estimate a lower bound on total TCR beta diversity. Starting from the raw public reads, TCRdb applied fastp trimming at Q25, assembled clones with MiXCR and retained in-frame beta chains. For every CDR3 protein sequence, its rows merge into one entry that carries the most common genes and DNA. None of the V and J calls come from the authors' own analysis; TCRdb made them. For this sample there are hundreds of thousands of distinct CDR3 sequences; roughly 26% appear just once. Together, the top ten hold approximately 2.9% of the sample.

The 39 donors, aged about 6 to 95 years, were systemically healthy Caucasian individuals from Russia. Around 10 milliliters of peripheral blood were drawn from each donor into EDTA-treated Vacutainer tubes. Ficoll-Paque density-gradient centrifugation was used to isolate PBMCs, with at least 7 million per sample. Total RNA was extracted from PBMCs with Trizol reagent, with at least 5.5 micrograms obtained per sample. Naive CD45RAhigh/CD27high T cell percentages were measured by flow cytometry on a PBMC aliquot from every donor. These data come from a study of blood T cells in healthy people across ages (dated by TCRdb to 2015 to 2017). Broadly, across the study: In model experiments, template switching captured roughly one uniquely barcoded TCR beta cDNA molecule for every two T cells. Using the same blood draw, the study looked at two additional independent replicas of 1 million unique cDNA reads for two donors, one aged 18 to 30 and the other aged 80 or older. To track age-related changes in TCR beta repertoire diversity, the study relied on deep sequencing normalized with unique cDNA molecular identifiers. Four age groups were formed from the donors: young (average 16 years), middle-aged (just under 40), aged (roughly 56) and long-lived (around 80).

Broader findings and caveats from the paper: Compared with the aged group, more naive CD4+ T cells, fewer expanded clones and increased TCR diversity were shown by the long-lived group, suggesting age selection. Since profiling was done on bulk unsorted PBMCs, naive and antigen-experienced compartments could not be conclusively compared. Estimates of total diversity based on one million sequenced T cells were considered lower bounds and underestimates. The percentage of naive T cells measured by flow cytometry correlated strongly with observed TCR beta diversity. Donor CMV infection status was unknown, potentially confounding age-related changes in expanded clonotypes. Observed TCR beta diversity per million T cells fell roughly linearly with age, and a significant reduction was already apparent by age about 43.

Inclusive of the bounding cysteine and phenylalanine, the CDR3 is 13 residues long. Only the CDR3 region is kept as DNA, spanning 39 bases read in frame from base 1. Taken from the germline V gene, the CDR1 and CDR2 loops are MNHNS and SASEGT. The junction shows trimming of 8 bases on V and 10 bases on J, plus 15 bases between the germline ends. This sample was also put to use in a study of T cells of mothers and their children. The second paper further reports: Donors were nine systemically healthy Caucasian individuals: three mothers and their six children. cDNA synthesis used all of the extracted RNA, with 1.5 ug of RNA in each 15 ul reaction. In the second PCR, sample barcodes and 2-4 random nucleotides were introduced via the M1S primer. Over 8.5 million TCR beta CDR3 reads were obtained for each mother, and 2.5 million to 3.5 million reads were obtained for each child. In both related and unrelated pairs, thymic selection shapes the output of TCR recombination in a similar way, with inherited differences having only a minor effect. Normalized repertoire overlap was always found to be slightly, but never significantly, higher in related mother-child pairs than in unrelated mother-child pairs. No persistent microchimeric T cell clones were detected, at a sensitivity of 90 to 100 clones per million clonotypes. Deep NGS was used in the study to compare the TCR beta repertoires of mothers and children and to look for features that separate related mother-child pairs from unrelated individuals. On average, the children were around 11 +/- 4 years old, while the mothers were about 37 +/- 4 years old. After adapter ligation with NEBNext reagents, the libraries were sequenced on Illumina HiSeq 2000 with 100+100 nt paired-end reads. To avoid cross-contamination, the mother libraries and the child libraries were prepared a month apart and sequenced in separate runs. Between about 500,000 and 2,100,000 distinct TCR beta clonotypes were identified per donor. Naive TCR beta clonotypes were estimated from low-frequency clonotypes matched to each donor's FACS-determined naive share, without sorting.

The V gene is TRBV6-1 and the J gene is TRBJ1-6; the D gene is unclear. What was sequenced was blood. The TCR comes from a boy between 10 and 17 years old in good health. CDR3 protein: CASDGGIGSPLHF. The nucleotide sequence reads TGTGCCAGCGACGGAGGCATCGGCTCACCCCTCCACTTT.